This section outlines one TCR beta chain sequence together with its context. Profiled with immunoSEQ multiplex PCR; TCRdb holds only in-frame clones, not every one. The data show roughly 130,000 clones, approximately 90% seen once. The entry originates in a study of T cell responses to AZD1222 COVID-19 vaccine. The length of the CDR3 is 15 residues. V was cut by 2 bases and J by 6 bases, with 13 bases left in between. CDR1 SGHVS and CDR2 FNYEAQ come from the germline V gene. This material consisted of peripheral blood, taken on day 0 of AZD1222 vaccination. This TCR was sampled from an adult in good health. The rearrangement uses TRBV7-6 and TRBJ1-4; D ambiguous. The CDR3 spells CASSLRADGYEKLFF. In DNA, the CDR3 is TGTGCCAGCAGCTTAAGGGCAGACGGGTATGAAAAACTGTTTTTT.